Presented here are 14 T cell receptor beta chains from one specimen sequenced in a study of spatial heterogeneity in lung cancer. In TCRdb, the 5' RACE reads were re-called with MiXCR into one record per CDR3 protein. Of about 80,000 distinct CDR3 sequences listed, approximately 20% were seen once; the top ten hold around 5.9%. Time point specified: sample taken at primary tumor resection. Whole RNA was taken from tumor, nontumor lung or frozen PBMC; it was then sequenced unsorted. The sample in question was PBMCs, obtained at surgery. The receptors originated from a male donor with early-stage non-small cell lung cancer.

V usage is TRBV5-1 and J usage is TRBJ2-7; D possibly corresponds to TRBD1 (5 bases). V shed 0 bases and J shed 5 bases, with 15 bases lying between them. The CDR3 covers 15 residues. Germline V CDR1 and CDR2: SGHRS, YFSETQ. DNA of the CDR3: TGCGCCAGCAGCTTGGGTGCGGCAGGGCTCCACGAGCAGTACTTC. Its translation is CASSLGAAGLHEQYF.

This clonotype was seen more than once but under ten times. The chain links TRBV28 to TRBJ2-1; 10 bases are shared with TRBD2. Germline loops: CDR1 MDHEN, CDR2 SYDVKM. Losses at the gene ends were 8 bases for V and 7 bases for J; bases not matched to a gene: 8. The CDR3 totals 14 residues. CDR3 nucleotides: TGTGCCAGCTCGGTAGCGGGAGGTAGTAATGAGCAGTTCTTC. It specifies CASSVAGGSNEQFF.

The rearrangement joins TRBV4-1 to TRBJ1-1, with a possible D match to TRBD1 (6 bases). The CDR3 contains 14 residues. Trimming shortened V by 4 bases and J by 11 bases, and 20 bases separated the two germline ends. CDR1 and CDR2 (germline): MGHRA, YSYEKL. The DNA for the CDR3 is TGCGCCAGCAGCCCCACCGACCTACAGGGTTGGGCTTTCTTT. Its protein product is CASSPTDLQGWAFF.

The chain recombines TRBV18 with TRBJ2-5; D may be TRBD1 or TRBD2 (5 bases each). V gave up 1 base and J gave up 5 bases, with 11 bases separating them. This CDR3 spans 14 amino acids. CDR1 is KGHSH and CDR2 is LQKENI in the germline V gene. CDR3 sequence (DNA): TGTGCCAGCTCACCACGCCAGGGAGAGGAGACCCAGTACTTC. Translating gives CASSPRQGEETQYF.

This clonotype was picked up a small number of times. The CDR3 bases are TGTGCCAGCTCGGACAGGAACAATGAGCAGTTCTTC. It codes for CASSDRNNEQFF. The chain has TRBV6-6 and TRBJ2-1; 7 bases agree with TRBD1. From germline, CDR1 is MNHNY and CDR2 SVGAGI (reference sequence). V was clipped by 8 bases and J by 5 bases; unmatched bases: 3. This CDR3 comprises 12 residues.

The count of this clonotype is one. The V and J genes are TRBV19 and TRBJ2-4; D gene ambiguous. Deletions cut 10 bases from V and 0 bases from J, with 10 bases between. The CDR3 contains 13 residues. Per germline, CDR1 LNHDA and CDR2 SQIVND (reference sequence). Here the CDR3 DNA reads TGTGCCATCTCGGACGTAGCCAAAAACATTCAGTACTTC. It yields the protein CAISDVAKNIQYF.

This clonotype was recorded a few times. The chain couples TRBV11-1 to TRBJ2-1; D remains ambiguous. Per the germline V gene, CDR1 is SGHAT and CDR2 is FQDESV (reference sequence). V was cut by 5 bases and J by 8 bases, with 19 bases left in between. This CDR3 is built from 15 residues. The CDR3 loop reads CASSLRTDPIYEQFF. Written as DNA, the CDR3 is TGTGCCAGCAGCCTCCGGACGGACCCTATCTATGAGCAGTTCTTC.

In this sample, this clonotype turned up a few times. The J gene is TRBJ1-4, the V gene TRBV4-3, with 7 bases matching TRBD1. V lost 0 bases to trimming and J lost 0 bases; unmatched junction nucleotides: 7. The germline V gene has CDR1 LGHNA and CDR2 YSLEER. CDR3 length equals 18 residues. The CDR3 nucleotides are TGCGCCAGCAGCCAAGATAGCAGGGGGGCCGCAACTAATGAAAAACTGTTTTTT. Translated: CASSQDSRGAATNEKLFF.

This chain uses TRBV30 with TRBJ1-1, with 7 bases aligning to TRBD1. V dropped 5 bases and J dropped 3; count of bases not matched to a gene: 6. This CDR3 is 13 amino acids long. Germline V gene data show CDR1 as GTSNPN and CDR2 as SVGIG (reference sequence). The CDR3: CAWSAQGYTEAFF. The CDR3 nucleotides are TGTGCCTGGTCTGCACAGGGGTACACTGAAGCTTTCTTT.

Only a few counts were recorded for this clonotype. This chain connects TRBV12-3 or TRBV12-4 to TRBJ2-3; D is unresolved. This CDR3 has 14 amino acids. V gave up 6 bases and J gave up 7 bases, with 17 bases separating them. The CDR3 spells CASSTDFYVNTQYF. The CDR3, as DNA: TGTGCCAGCAGCACAGACTTCTACGTGAATACGCAGTATTTT.

This clonotype was found once. CDR3 protein: CASSPRMSSGYTF. In DNA, the CDR3 is TGTGCCAGCAGCCCTAGGATGAGCTCTGGCTACACCTTC. The chain joins TRBV12-3 or TRBV12-4 to TRBJ1-2, with unresolved D. Trimming stripped 6 bases from V and 7 bases from J, with 15 bases between. This CDR3 contains 13 residues.

This clonotype was recorded at least ten times. The chain has TRBV7-6 and TRBJ2-3; the D gene is possibly TRBD2 (6 bases). V was pared by 3 bases and J by 0 bases, with 7 bases between. The CDR3 totals 14 residues. In germline, CDR1 is SGHVS, CDR2 FNYEAQ. This CDR3 reads CASSLTRSTDTQYF. CDR3 DNA sequence: TGTGCCAGCAGCTTGACTAGAAGCACAGATACGCAGTATTTT. The whole variable domain, remainder taken from reference TRBV7-6 and TRBJ2-3, is GAGVSQSPRYKVTKRGQDVALRCDPISGHVSLYWYRQALGQGPEFLTYFNYEAQQDKSGLPNDRFSAERPEGSISTLTIQRTEQRDSAMYRCASSLTRSTDTQYFGPGTRLTVL.

J is TRBJ2-1 and V is TRBV3-1; 14 nucleotides match TRBD2. CDR3 size: 16 residues. Germline V CDR1 and CDR2: LGHDT, YNNKEL (reference sequence). Trimming cost V 5 bases and J 7 bases; bases outside gene matches: 7. CDR3 in amino acids: CASSGTSGRGKNEQFF. The CDR3 DNA sequence: TGTGCCAGCAGCGGGACTAGCGGGAGAGGGAAGAATGAGCAGTTCTTC.

The rearrangement joins TRBV7-8 to TRBJ2-1, with TRBD2 identical over 7 bases. Germline CDR1 and CDR2: SGHVS and FQNEAQ. Germline trimming cut 7 bases from V and 8 bases from J; bases unmatched to any gene: 2. The CDR3 sequence is 11 residues long. CDR3 coding DNA: TGTGCCAGCAACCGGGGGGATGAGCAGTTCTTC. Translated: CASNRGDEQFF. The entire variable domain, with the rest obtained from reference TRBV7-8 and TRBJ2-1, is as follows: GAGVSQSPRYKVAKRGQDVALRCDPISGHVSLFWYQQALGQGPEFLTYFQNEAQLDKSGLPSDRFFAERPEGSVSTLKIQRTQQEDSAVYLCASNRGDEQFFGPGTRLTVL.